This record concerns one T cell receptor (beta chain) sequence. Its antigen is undetermined. This sample was included in a study of cytomegalovirus exposure and HLA in healthy donors. The study's findings and limits: V- and J-gene trimming in TCR beta was tied to a missense DCLRE1C variant by an analysis performed later.

Primers included in the PCR were 60 Vbeta and 13 Jbeta primers. TCRdb keeps only in-frame clones here, not all; method: immunoSEQ multiplex PCR. Of around 60,000 clones in the sample, 65% to 85% were seen once. The specimen sequenced was PBMCs. The sequence was collected from a male donor in good health and CMV-seronegative.

This CDR3 is CASMPGINTEAFF. CDR3 sequence (DNA): TGTGCCAGCATGCCAGGAATTAACACTGAAGCTTTCTTT. The rearrangement joins TRBV2 to TRBJ1-1, with D hard to call. The CDR3 consists of 13 residues. Trimming pared 7 bases from V and 2 bases from J, leaving 11 bases between. CDR1 and CDR2 (germline): SNHLY, FYNNEI.